This TCR beta chain was retrieved from a study of blood T cell repertoires in COVID-19. For recovered donors of Cohort 3, there were two negative PCRs, clearance, or symptom resolution. Here immunoSEQ multiplex PCR was the method, and the copy in TCRdb shows in-frame clones only, minus some. The data contain a few hundred thousand clones, 80% to 90% of them singletons. This receptor was obtained from a woman in her forties or fifties who had recovered from COVID-19. The specimen was PBMCs or T cells enriched from blood (not recorded which).

CDR3 DNA: TGTGCCAGCAGCTTTGTAGCGGGAAGTATGTACAATGAGCAGTTCTTC. Amino acid sequence: CASSFVAGSMYNEQFF. The chain recombines TRBV11-2 with TRBJ2-1; TRBD2 aligns across 8 bases. With V trimmed by 3 bases and J by 4 bases, 8 bases remained unmatched. CDR1 and CDR2 (germline): SGHAT, FQNNGV. This CDR3 is built from 16 residues.